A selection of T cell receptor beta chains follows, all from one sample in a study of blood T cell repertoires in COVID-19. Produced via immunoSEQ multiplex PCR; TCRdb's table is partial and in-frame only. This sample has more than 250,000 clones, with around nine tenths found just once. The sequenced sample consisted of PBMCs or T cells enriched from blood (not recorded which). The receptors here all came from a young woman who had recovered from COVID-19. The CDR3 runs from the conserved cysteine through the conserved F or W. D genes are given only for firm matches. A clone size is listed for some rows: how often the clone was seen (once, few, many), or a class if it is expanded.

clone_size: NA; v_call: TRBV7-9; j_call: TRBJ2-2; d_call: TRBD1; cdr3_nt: TGTGCCAGCAGCCCACCGGGACAGGGGGCCACCGGGGAGCTGTTTTTT; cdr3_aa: CASSPPGQGATGELFF
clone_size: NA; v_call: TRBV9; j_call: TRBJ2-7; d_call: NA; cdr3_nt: TGTGCCAGCAGCCCACTCGCGGGCCTAGGCACAGATCCTAAGCAGTACTTC; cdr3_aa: CASSPLAGLGTDPKQYF
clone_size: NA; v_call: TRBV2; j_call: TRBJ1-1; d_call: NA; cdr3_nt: TGTGCCAGCAGGAAGGCAGGGGTGAACACTGAAGCTTTCTTT; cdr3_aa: CASRKAGVNTEAFF
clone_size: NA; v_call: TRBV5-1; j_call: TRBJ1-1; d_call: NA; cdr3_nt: TGCGCCAGCAGCTTGGTGGGCTCAACGTCTGAAGCTTTCTTT; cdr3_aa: CASSLVGSTSEAFF
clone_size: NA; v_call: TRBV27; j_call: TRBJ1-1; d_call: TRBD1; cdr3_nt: TGTGCCAGCAGTTTGACAGGGGGCCGACCTCTAAACACTGAAGCTTTCTTT; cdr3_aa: CASSLTGGRPLNTEAFF
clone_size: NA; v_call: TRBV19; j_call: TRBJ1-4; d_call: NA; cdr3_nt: TGTGCCAGTAGCACAGCCTCAACTAATGAAAAACTGTTTTTT; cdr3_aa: CASSTASTNEKLFF
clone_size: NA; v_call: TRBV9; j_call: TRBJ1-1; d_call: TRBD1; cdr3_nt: TGTGCCAGCAGCCCAGGGGACAGGGTGGGCACTGAAGCTTTCTTT; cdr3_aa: CASSPGDRVGTEAFF
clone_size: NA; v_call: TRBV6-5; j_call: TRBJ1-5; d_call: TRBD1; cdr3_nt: TGTGCCAGCAGTACACAGGGGGGGCCCCAGCATTTT; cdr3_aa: CASSTQGGPQHF
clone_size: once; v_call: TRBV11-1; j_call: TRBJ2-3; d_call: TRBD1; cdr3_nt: TGTGCCAGCAGCCCGGACAGGGGGTTCCATACGCAGTATTTT; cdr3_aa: CASSPDRGFHTQYF
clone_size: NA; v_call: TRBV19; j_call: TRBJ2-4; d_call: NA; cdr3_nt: TGTGCCAGTCATAATCCGGTAGCCAAAAACATTCAGTACTTC; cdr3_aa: CASHNPVAKNIQYF
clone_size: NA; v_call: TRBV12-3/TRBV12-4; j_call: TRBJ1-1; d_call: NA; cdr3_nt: TGTGCCAGCAGTCGAGTGAACACTGAAGCTTTCTTT; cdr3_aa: CASSRVNTEAFF
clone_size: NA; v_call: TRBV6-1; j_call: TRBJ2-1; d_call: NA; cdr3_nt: TGTGCCAGCAGTGAACAGGGGGGTTCCTACAATGAGCAGTTCTTC; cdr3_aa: CASSEQGGSYNEQFF
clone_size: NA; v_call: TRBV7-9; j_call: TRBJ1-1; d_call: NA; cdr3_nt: TGTGCCAGCAGTCCCGAGGCGGCCATGGATTCTTTCTTT; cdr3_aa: CASSPEAAMDSFF
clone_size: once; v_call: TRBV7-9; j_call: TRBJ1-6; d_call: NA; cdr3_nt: TGTGCCAGCAGCCCCCGGCTAGGGGATAATTCACCCCTCCACTTT; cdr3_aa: CASSPRLGDNSPLHF
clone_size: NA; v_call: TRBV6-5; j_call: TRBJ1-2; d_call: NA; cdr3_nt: TGTGCCAGCAGGCGGAGCCGAACTGGCTACACCTTC; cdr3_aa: CASRRSRTGYTF
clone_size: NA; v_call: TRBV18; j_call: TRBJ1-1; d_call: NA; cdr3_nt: TGTGCCAGCTCACAGGCGGACACCCGAACGGCTTTCTTT; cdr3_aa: CASSQADTRTAFF
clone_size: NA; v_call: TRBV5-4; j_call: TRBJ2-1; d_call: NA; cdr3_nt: TGTGCCAGCACCGGGGGGCGCTTTTCCAATGAGCAGTTCTTC; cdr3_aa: CASTGGRFSNEQFF
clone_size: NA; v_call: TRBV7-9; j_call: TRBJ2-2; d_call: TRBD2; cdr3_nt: TGTGCCAGCAGCGCCCGGACTAGTGGGGGGTCCCTCACCGGGGAGCTGTTTTTT; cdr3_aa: CASSARTSGGSLTGELFF
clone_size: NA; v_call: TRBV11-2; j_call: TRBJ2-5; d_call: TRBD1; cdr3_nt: TGTGCCAGCAGCATCGCTTTAGGGGGCGTTGAGACCCAGTACTTC; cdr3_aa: CASSIALGGVETQYF
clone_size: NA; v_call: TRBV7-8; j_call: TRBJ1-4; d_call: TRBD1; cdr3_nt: TGTGCCAGCAGCACGAGCACCACAGGGGAAAAACTGCTTTTT; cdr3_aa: CASSTSTTGEKLLF
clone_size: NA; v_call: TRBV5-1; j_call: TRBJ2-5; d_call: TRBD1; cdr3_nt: TGCGCCAGCAGCGGGACCCGGGACAGGGGGGTTGGGACCCAGTACTTC; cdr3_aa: CASSGTRDRGVGTQYF
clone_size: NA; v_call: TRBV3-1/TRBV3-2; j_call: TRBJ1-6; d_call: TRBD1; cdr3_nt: TGTGCCAGCAGCCAAGCAAGAGGACAGGGAACACACCCACCCCTCCACTTT; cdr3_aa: CASSQARGQGTHPPLHF
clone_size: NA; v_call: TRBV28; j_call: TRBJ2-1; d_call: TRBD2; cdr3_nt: TGTGCCAGCAGCCCTAGCGGGGCCTCGAATGAGCAGTTCTTC; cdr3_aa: CASSPSGASNEQFF
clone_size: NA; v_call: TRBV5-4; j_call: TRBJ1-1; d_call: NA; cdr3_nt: TGTGCCAGCAGCCGGGACTACAACACTGAAGCTTTCTTT; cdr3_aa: CASSRDYNTEAFF
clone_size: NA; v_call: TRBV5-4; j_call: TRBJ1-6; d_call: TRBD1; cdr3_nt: TGTGCCAGCAGCTACCTATACAGGGGCAATAGTTCACCCCTCCACTTT; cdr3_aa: CASSYLYRGNSSPLHF
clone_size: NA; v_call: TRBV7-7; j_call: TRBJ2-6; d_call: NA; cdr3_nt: TGTGCTTCCTCGACAGGCTCTGGGGCCAACGTCCTGACTTTC; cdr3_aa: CASSTGSGANVLTF
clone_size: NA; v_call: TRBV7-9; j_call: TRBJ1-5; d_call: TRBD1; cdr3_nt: TGTGCCAGCAGCCCGAGGACAGGGGGCGGCAATCAGCCCCAGCATTTT; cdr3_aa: CASSPRTGGGNQPQHF
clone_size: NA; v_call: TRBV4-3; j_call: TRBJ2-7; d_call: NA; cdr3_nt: TGCGCCAGCAGCCAACTCTCCCGACAGCCACCCTACGAGCAGTACTTC; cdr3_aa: CASSQLSRQPPYEQYF
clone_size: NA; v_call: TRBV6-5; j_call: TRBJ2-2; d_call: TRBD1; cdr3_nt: TGTGCCAGCAGTTACTCGAGGGACAGGGTCACCGGGGAGCTGTTTTTT; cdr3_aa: CASSYSRDRVTGELFF
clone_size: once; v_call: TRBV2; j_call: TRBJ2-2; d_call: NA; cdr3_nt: TGTGCCAGCAGCAGGGGACCCACCGGGGAGCTGTTTTTT; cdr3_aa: CASSRGPTGELFF
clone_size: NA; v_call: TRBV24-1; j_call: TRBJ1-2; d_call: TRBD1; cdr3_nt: TGTGCCACCAGTGATGGGGACAGGAACTATGGCTACACCTTC; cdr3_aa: CATSDGDRNYGYTF
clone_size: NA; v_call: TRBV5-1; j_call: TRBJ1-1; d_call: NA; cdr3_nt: TGCGCCAGCAGCCCAGGGGAGGGGTGGACTGAAGCTTTCTTT; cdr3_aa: CASSPGEGWTEAFF
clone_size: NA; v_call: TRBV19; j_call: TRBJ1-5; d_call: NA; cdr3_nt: TGTGCCGTTGGGAGCACGCCCCAGCATTTT; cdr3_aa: CAVGSTPQHF
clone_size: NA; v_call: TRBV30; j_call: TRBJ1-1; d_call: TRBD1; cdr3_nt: TGTGCCTGGAGTGTCCGAGTGGGACAGGCGGGGGCTTTCTTT; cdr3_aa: CAWSVRVGQAGAFF
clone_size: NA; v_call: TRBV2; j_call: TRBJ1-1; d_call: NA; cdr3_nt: TGTGCCAGCAGTGAAAGTAAAGGGACTAACACTGAAGCTTTCTTT; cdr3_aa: CASSESKGTNTEAFF
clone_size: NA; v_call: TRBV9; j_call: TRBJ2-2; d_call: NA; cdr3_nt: TGTGCCAGCAGCGCCCCCTCTAGCGGGGAGCTGTTTTTT; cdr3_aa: CASSAPSSGELFF
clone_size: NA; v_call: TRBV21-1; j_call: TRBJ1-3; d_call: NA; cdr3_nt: TGTGCCAGCAGCAATGGGGACAGGGAGCCTGGAAACACCATATATTTT; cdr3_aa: CASSNGDREPGNTIYF
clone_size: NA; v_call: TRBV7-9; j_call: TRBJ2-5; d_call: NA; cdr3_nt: TGTGCCAGCAGCCCAAACCCGGGCCTGGAGGGGGAGACCCAGTACTTC; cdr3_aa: CASSPNPGLEGETQYF
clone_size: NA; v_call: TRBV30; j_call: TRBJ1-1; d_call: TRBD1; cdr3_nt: TGTGCCTGGAATCTACGGGGACAGACGGACACTGAAGCTTTCTTT; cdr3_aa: CAWNLRGQTDTEAFF
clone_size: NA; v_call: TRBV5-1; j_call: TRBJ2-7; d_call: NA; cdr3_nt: TGCGCCAGCAGCTTGGGAGCGGGCGAGCAGTACTTC; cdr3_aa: CASSLGAGEQYF
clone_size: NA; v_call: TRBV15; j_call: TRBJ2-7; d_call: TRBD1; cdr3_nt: TGTGCCACCCGAAAACTCGGGACAGGGAGCTCCGAGCAGTACTTC; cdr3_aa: CATRKLGTGSSEQYF
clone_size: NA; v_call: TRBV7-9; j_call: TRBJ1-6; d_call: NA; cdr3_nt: TGTGCCAGCGGGGAGGGAGGGGCCGAGAATTCACCCCTCCACTTT; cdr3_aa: CASGEGGAENSPLHF
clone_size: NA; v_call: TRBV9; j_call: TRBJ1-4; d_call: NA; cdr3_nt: TGTGCCAGCAGCGTAGCGGCAGGGCGGCAGGAAAAACTGTTTTTT; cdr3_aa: CASSVAAGRQEKLFF
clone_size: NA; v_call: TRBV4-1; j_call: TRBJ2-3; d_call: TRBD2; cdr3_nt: TGCGCCAGCAGCCCAGCTGGACTAGCGGGGGGGCCGGATACGCAGTATTTT; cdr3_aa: CASSPAGLAGGPDTQYF
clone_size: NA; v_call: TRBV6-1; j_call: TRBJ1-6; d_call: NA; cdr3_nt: TGTGCCAGCAGTGAACTTTCACCCCTCCACTTT; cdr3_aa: CASSELSPLHF
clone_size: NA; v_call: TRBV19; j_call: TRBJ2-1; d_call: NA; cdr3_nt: TGTGCCAGTAGTATGGGGGGGCAAGCCCGGGGTGAGCAGTTCTTC; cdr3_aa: CASSMGGQARGEQFF
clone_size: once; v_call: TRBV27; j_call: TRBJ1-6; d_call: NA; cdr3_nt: TGTGCCAGCAGCGTACAGGGCAATAATTCACCCCTCCACTTT; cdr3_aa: CASSVQGNNSPLHF
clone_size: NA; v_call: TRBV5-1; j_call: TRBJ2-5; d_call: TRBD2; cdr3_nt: TGCGCCAGCAGCTTGGAGGTAGCGGGGTCACCGGGAGAGACCCAGTACTTC; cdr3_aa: CASSLEVAGSPGETQYF